What follows describes a single TCR beta chain. The sample is drawn from a study of spatial heterogeneity in lung cancer. The overall study: Unique TCR and UMI combinations averaged more than ten appearances each in raw reads.

On each TCR cDNA molecule, a unique molecular identifier was present. TCRdb passed the 5' RACE reads through MiXCR, listing each CDR3 protein once. The table records approximately 90,000 distinct CDR3 sequences, around 10% of them present only once. Specified time point: sample taken at primary tumor resection. Unsorted tumor, nontumor lung tissue or cryopreserved PBMC supplied the whole RNA. Around 70 TRACERx patients with early, untreated non-small cell lung cancer donated samples. This CDR3 has 13 amino acids. V was pared by 8 bases and J by 3 bases, with 12 bases between. Germline-derived CDR1 and CDR2 are MNHEY and SVGEGT.

The gene calls are TRBV6-2 or TRBV6-3 and TRBJ2-3; D may be TRBD2 (5 bases). This clonotype originated in a male donor with early-stage non-small cell lung cancer. The specimen was PBMCs, collected at surgery. The CDR3 spells CASWRRETDTQYF. CDR3 coding DNA: TGTGCCAGCTGGAGAAGGGAGACAGATACGCAGTATTTT.